This note documents a single TCR beta chain sequence. What it binds is unknown. These data come from a study of vaccination and CD4 T cells after COVID-19. Study-wide background: Six males and four females, two Hispanic, made up the convalescents. Diagnosis preceded the drawing of post-COVID samples by a median approximately 110 days (range 35 to 161).

Trimming cost V 0 bases and J 2 bases; bases outside gene matches: 10. The CDR3 totals 16 residues. Germline CDR1 is DFQATT and CDR2 is SNEGSKA (reference sequence). As to treatment: approximately 10-day PBMC culture with coronavirus spike peptide pools or control peptides (ViraFEST assay). CD4+ T cells that came from the unexposed donor were collected before the COVID-19 pandemic (2011-2018). Via ViraFEST, peptide pools expanded antigen-specific T cells before TCR sequencing. Some 2.2 million PBMCs were grown per well alongside roughly 9.1 IU/ml IL-2 and approximately 9.8 ug/ml peptide pools. Researchers used the Oncomine TCR Beta short-read assay to sequence DNA from cultured CD4+ T cells. Using its own MiXCR run on the PCR reads, TCRdb lists one record per CDR3 protein. The sample has around 5,000 distinct CDR3 sequences; about 39% are singletons.

This TCR was sampled from a human donor in good health. V and J are TRBV20-1 and TRBJ2-7, with 7 bases matching TRBD1. The sequencing sample was made of CD4+ T cells from blood, cultured in vitro. CDR3 nucleotides: TGCAGTGCTAGAGATCCCGGACAGGCCGCTACCTACGAGCAGTACTTC. Its translation is CSARDPGQAATYEQYF.